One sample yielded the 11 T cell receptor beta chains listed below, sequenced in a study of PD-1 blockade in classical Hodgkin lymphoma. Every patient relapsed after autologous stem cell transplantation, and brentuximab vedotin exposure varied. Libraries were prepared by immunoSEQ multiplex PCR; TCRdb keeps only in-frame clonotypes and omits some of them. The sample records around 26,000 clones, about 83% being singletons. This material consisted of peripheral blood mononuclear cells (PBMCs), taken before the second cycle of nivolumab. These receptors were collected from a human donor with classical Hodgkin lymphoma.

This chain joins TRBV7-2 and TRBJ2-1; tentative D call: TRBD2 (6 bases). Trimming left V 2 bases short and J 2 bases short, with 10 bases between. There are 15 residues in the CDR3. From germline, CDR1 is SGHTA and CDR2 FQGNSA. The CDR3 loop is CASSLSAGTYNEQFF. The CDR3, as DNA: TGTGCCAGCAGCTTATCGGCGGGAACCTACAATGAGCAGTTCTTC.

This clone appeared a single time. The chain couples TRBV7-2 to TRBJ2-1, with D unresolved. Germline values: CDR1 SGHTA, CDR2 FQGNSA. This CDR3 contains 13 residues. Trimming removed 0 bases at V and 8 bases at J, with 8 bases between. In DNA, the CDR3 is TGTGCCAGCAGCTTAGCGCGAGAAGATGAGCAGTTCTTC. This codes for CASSLAREDEQFF.

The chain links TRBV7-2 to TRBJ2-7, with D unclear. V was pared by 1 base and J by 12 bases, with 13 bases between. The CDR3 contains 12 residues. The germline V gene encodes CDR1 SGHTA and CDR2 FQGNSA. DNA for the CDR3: TGTGCCAGCAGCTTAGTTGGGGTTAAGCGGTACTTC. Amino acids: CASSLVGVKRYF.

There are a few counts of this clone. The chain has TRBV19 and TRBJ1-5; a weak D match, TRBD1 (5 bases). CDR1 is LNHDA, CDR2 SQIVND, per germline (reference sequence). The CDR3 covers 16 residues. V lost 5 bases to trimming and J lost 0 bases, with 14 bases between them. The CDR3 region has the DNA TGTGCCAGTAGTCGACCGGGACCGCGTAGCAATCAGCCCCAGCATTTT. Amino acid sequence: CASSRPGPRSNQPQHF.

The CDR3 protein is CASSLALTYQETQYF. Written as DNA, the CDR3 is TGCGCCAGCAGCTTGGCCCTGACTTATCAAGAGACCCAGTACTTC. The V and J genes are TRBV5-1 and TRBJ2-5, with no clear D. V lost 0 bases, J lost 2 bases, and 11 bases lay in between. Germline V gene data show CDR1 as SGHRS and CDR2 as YFSETQ. The CDR3 consists of 15 residues.

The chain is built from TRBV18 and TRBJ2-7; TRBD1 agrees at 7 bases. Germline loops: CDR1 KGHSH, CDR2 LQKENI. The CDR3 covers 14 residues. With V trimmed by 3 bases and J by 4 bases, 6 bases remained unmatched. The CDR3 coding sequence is TGTGCCAGCTCACCTCCGACAGGGAAATACGAGCAGTACTTC. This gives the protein CASSPPTGKYEQYF.

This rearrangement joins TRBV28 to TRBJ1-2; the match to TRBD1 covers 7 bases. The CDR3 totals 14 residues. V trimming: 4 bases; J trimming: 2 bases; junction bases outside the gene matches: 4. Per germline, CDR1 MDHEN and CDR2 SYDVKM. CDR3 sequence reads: CASSWGTANYGYTF. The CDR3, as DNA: TGTGCCAGCAGTTGGGGGACAGCCAACTATGGCTACACCTTC.

As DNA, the CDR3 is TGTGCCAGCAGTGACACAAGGAGCTCCTACGAGCAGTACTTC. Translating gives CASSDTRSSYEQYF. The chain joins TRBV28 to TRBJ2-7; no clear D gene. This CDR3 comprises 14 residues. Germline V gene lookup returns CDR1 MDHEN and CDR2 SYDVKM. Between the trimmed V and J ends, which lost 5 bases and 0 bases, there was a span of 11 bases.

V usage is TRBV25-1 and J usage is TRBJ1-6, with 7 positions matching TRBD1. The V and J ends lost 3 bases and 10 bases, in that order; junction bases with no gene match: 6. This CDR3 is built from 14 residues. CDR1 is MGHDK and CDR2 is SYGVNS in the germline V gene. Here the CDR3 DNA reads TGTGCCAGCAGTGAGACAGGGAAAGTCTCACCCCTCCACTTT. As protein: CASSETGKVSPLHF.

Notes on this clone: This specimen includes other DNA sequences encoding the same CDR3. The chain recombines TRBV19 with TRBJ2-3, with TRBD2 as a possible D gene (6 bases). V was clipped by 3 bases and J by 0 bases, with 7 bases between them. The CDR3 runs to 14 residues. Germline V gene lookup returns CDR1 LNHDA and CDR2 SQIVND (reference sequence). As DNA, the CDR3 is TGTGCCAGTAGTATTGGGGGGAGCACAGATACGCAGTATTTT. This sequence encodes CASSIGGSTDTQYF.

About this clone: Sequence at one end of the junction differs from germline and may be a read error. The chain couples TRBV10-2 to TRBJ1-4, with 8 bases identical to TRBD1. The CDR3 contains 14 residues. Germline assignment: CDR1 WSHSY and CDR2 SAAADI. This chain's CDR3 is CASRLTGANGKLFF. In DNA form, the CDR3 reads TGCGCCAGCAGACTGACAGGGGCGAATGGAAAACTGTTTTTT.